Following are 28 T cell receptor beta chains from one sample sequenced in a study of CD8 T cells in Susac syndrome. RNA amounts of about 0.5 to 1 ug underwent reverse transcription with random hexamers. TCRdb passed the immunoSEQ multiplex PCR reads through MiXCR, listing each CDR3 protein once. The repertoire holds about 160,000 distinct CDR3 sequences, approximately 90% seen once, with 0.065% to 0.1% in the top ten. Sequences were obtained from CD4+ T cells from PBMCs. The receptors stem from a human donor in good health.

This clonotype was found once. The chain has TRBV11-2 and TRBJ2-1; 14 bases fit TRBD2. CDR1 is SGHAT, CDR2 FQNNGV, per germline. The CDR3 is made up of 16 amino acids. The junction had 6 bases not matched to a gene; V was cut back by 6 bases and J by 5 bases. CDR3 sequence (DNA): TGTGCCAGCAGGCCGGGACTAGCGGGAGTTAACAATGAGCAGTTCTTC. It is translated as CASRPGLAGVNNEQFF. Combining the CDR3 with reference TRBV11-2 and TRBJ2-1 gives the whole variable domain EAGVAQSPRYKIIEKRQSVAFWCNPISGHATLYWYQQILGQGPKLLIQFQNNGVVDDSQLPKDRFSAERLKGVDSTLKIQPAKLEDSAVYLCASRPGLAGVNNEQFFGPGTRLTVL.

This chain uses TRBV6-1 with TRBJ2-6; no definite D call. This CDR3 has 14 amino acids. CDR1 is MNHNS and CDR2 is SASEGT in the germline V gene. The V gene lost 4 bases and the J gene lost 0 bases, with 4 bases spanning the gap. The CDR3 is CASSVFSGANVLTF. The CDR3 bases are TGTGCCAGCAGTGTCTTCTCTGGGGCCAACGTCCTGACTTTC.

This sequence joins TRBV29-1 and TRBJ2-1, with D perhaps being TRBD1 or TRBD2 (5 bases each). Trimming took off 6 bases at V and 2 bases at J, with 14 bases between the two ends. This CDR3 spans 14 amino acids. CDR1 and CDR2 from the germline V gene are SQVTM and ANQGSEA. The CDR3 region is CSVLGQGPYNEQFF. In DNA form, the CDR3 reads TGCAGCGTCCTGGGGCAGGGACCCTACAATGAGCAGTTCTTC.

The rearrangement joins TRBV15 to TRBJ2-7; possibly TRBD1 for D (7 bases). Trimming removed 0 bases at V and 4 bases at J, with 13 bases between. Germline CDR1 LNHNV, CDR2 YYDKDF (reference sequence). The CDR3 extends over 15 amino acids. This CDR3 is CATSRDAQGRYEQYF. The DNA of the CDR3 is TGTGCCACCAGCAGAGATGCACAGGGGAGGTACGAGCAGTACTTC.

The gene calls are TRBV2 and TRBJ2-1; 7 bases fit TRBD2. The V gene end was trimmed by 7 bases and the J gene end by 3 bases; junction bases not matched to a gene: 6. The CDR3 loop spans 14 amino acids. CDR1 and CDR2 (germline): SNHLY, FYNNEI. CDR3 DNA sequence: TGTGCCAGCATCCGGGAGGTCTACTACAATGAGCAGTTCTTC. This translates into CASIREVYYNEQFF.

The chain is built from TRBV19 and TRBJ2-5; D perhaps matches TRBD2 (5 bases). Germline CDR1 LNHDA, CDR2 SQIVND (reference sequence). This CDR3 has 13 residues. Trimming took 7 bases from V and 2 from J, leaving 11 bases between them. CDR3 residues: CASKKREQETQYF. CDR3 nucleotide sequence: TGTGCCAGTAAGAAGAGGGAACAAGAGACCCAGTACTTC. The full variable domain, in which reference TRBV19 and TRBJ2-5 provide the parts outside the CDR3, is DGGITQSPKYLFRKEGQNVTLSCEQNLNHDAMYWYRQDPGQGLRLIYYSQIVNDFQKGDIAEGYSVSREKKESFPLTVTSAQKNPTAFYLCASKKREQETQYFGPGTRLLVL.

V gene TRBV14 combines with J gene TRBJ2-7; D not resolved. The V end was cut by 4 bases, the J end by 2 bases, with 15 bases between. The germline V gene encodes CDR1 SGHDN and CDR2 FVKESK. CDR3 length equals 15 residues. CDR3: CASSRAQAFAYEQYF. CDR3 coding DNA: TGTGCCAGCAGCCGAGCCCAGGCGTTCGCCTACGAGCAGTACTTC.

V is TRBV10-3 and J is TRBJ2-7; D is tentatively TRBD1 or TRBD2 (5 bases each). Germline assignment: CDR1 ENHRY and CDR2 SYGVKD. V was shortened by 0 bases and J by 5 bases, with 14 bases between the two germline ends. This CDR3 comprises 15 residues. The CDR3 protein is CAISESPRDGHEQYF. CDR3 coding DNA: TGTGCCATCAGTGAGTCGCCCCGGGACGGTCACGAGCAGTACTTC.

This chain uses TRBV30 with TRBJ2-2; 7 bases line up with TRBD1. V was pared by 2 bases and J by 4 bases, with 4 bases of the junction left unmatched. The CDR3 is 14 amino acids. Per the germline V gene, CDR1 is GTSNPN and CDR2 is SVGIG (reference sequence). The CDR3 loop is CAWSWDSPTGELFF. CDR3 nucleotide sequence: TGTGCCTGGAGTTGGGACAGCCCCACCGGGGAGCTGTTTTTT.

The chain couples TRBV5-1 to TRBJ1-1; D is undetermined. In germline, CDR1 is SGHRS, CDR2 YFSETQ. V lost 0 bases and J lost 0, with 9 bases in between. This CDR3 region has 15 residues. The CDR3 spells CASSLDGRLNTEAFF. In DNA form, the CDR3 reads TGCGCCAGCAGCTTGGACGGCAGGTTGAACACTGAAGCTTTCTTT.

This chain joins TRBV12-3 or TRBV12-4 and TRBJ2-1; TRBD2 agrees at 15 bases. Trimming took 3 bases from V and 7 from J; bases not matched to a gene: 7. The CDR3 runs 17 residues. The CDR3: CASSFRTSGGAWNEQFF. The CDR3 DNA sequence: TGTGCCAGCAGTTTCAGGACTAGCGGGGGGGCCTGGAATGAGCAGTTCTTC.

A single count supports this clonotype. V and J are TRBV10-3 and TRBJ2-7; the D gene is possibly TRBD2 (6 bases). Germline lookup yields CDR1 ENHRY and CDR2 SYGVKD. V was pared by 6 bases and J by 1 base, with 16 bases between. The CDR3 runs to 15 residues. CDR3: CAISASGLDSYEQYF. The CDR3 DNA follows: TGTGCCATCAGCGCCAGCGGGCTCGATTCCTACGAGCAGTACTTC.

The CDR3 DNA reads as TGTGCCAGCAGCAACCAGGGGCCCGGAACCGGGGAGCTGTTTTTT. Translating it yields CASSNQGPGTGELFF. The chain recombines TRBV7-2 with TRBJ2-2, with D perhaps TRBD1 (6 bases). From germline, CDR1 is SGHTA and CDR2 FQGNSA. This CDR3 spans 15 amino acids. The V end lost 5 bases, the J end lost 5 bases, and 15 bases lay between the germline ends. Combining the CDR3 with reference TRBV7-2 and TRBJ2-2 gives the whole variable domain GAGVSQSPSNKVTEKGKDVELRCDPISGHTALYWYRQSLGQGLEFLIYFQGNSAPDKSGLPSDRFSAERTGGSVSTLTIQRTQQEDSAVYLCASSNQGPGTGELFFGEGSRLTVL.

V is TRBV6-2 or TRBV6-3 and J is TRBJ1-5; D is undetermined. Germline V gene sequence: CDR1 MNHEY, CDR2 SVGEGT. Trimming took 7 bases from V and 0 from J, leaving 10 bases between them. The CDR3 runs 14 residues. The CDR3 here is CASTTGNSNQPQHF. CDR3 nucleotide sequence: TGTGCCAGCACCACGGGGAATAGCAATCAGCCCCAGCATTTT.

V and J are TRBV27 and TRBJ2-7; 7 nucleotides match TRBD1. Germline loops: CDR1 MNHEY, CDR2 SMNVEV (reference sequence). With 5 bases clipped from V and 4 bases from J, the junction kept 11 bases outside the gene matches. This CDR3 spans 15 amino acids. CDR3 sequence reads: CASSRVWDSGYEQYF. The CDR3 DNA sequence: TGTGCCAGCAGTAGGGTATGGGACAGCGGTTACGAGCAGTACTTC.

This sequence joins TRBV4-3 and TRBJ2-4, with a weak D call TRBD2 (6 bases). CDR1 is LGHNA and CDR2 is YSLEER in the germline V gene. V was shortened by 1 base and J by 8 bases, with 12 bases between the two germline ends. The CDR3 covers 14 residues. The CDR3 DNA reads TGCGCCAGCAGCCAAGGGAGGGTCGGGGACATTCAGTACTTC. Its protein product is CASSQGRVGDIQYF.

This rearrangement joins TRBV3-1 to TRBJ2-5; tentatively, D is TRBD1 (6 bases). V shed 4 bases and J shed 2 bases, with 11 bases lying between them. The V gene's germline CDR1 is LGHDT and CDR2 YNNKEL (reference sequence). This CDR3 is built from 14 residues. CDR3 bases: TGTGCCAGCAGCCGTGGAGACAGGCAAGAGACCCAGTACTTC. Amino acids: CASSRGDRQETQYF.

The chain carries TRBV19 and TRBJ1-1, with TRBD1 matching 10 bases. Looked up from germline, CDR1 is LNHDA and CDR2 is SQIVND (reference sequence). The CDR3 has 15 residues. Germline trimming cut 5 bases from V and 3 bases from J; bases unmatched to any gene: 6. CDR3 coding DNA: TGTGCCAGTAGTTACCGGGACAGGGGCCACACTGAAGCTTTCTTT. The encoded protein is CASSYRDRGHTEAFF.

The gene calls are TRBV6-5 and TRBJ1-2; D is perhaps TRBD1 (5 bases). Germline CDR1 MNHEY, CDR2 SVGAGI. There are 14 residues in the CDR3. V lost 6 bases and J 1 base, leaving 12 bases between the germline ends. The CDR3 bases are TGTGCCAGCAGGCCGGGACGGGTTAACTATGGCTACACCTTC. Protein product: CASRPGRVNYGYTF.

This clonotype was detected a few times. CDR3 DNA sequence: TGTGCCAGCAGCTTAGCGGGACAGGGGTACAGCGAGCAGTACTTC. It yields the protein CASSLAGQGYSEQYF. J is TRBJ2-7 and V is TRBV7-6, with 10 bases fitting TRBD1. Germline-derived CDR1 and CDR2 are SGHVS and FNYEAQ. The CDR3 loop spans 15 amino acids. V trimming: 0 bases; J trimming: 6 bases; junction bases outside the gene matches: 5.

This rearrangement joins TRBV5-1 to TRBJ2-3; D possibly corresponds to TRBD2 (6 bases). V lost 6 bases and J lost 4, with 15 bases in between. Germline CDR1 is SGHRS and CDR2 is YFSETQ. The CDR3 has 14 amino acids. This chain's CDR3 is CASMIRASADTQYF. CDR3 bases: TGCGCCAGCATGATACGAGCTAGCGCAGATACGCAGTATTTT. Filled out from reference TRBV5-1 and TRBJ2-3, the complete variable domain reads KAGVTQTPRYLIKTRGQQVTLSCSPISGHRSVSWYQQTPGQGLQFLFEYFSETQRNKGNFPGRFSGRQFSNSRSEMNVSTLELGDSALYLCASMIRASADTQYFGPGTRLTVL.

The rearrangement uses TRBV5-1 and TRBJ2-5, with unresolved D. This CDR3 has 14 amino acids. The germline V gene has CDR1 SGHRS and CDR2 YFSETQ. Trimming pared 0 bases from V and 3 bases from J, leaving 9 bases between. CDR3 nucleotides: TGCGCCAGCAGCTTGGGTGGTTTGAAAGAGACCCAGTACTTC. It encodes CASSLGGLKETQYF.

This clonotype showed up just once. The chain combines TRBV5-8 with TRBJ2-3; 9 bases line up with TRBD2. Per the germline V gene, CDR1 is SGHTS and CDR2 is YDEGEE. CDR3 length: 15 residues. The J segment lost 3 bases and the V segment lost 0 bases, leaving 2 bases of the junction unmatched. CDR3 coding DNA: TGTGCCAGCAGCTTGGACCTAGCGGGGACAGATACGCAGTATTTT. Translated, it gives CASSLDLAGTDTQYF.

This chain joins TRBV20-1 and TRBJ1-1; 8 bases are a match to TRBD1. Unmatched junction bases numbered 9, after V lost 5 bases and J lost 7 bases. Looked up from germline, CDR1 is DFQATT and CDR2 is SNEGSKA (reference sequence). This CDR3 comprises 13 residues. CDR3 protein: CSAPGQGGGEAFF. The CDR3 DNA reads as TGCAGTGCTCCCGGACAGGGAGGAGGTGAAGCTTTCTTT.

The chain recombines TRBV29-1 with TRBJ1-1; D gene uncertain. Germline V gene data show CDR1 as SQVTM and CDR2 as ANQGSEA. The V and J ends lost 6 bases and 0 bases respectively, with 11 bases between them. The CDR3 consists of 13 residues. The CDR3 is CSVATLMNTEAFF. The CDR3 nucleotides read TGCAGCGTCGCGACCTTAATGAACACTGAAGCTTTCTTT.

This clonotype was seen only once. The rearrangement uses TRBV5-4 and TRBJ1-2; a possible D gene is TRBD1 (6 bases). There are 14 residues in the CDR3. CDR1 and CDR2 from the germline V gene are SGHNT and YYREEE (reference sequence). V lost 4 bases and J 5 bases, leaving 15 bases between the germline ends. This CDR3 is CASSEIDRPYGYTF. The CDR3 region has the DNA TGTGCCAGCAGCGAGATCGACAGGCCATATGGCTACACCTTC.

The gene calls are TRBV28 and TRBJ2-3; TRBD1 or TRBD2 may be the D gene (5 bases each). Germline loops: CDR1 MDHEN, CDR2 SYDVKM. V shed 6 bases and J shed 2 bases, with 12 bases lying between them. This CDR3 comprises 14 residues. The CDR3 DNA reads TGTGCCAGCAGCATCCACGGGACCACAGATACGCAGTATTTT. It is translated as CASSIHGTTDTQYF.

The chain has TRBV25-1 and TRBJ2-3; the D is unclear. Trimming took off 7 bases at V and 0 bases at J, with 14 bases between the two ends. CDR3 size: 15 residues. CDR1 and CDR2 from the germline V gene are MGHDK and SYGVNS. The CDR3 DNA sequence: TGTGCCAGCAAAGGTCGTGCAGGAAGCACAGATACGCAGTATTTT. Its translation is CASKGRAGSTDTQYF.